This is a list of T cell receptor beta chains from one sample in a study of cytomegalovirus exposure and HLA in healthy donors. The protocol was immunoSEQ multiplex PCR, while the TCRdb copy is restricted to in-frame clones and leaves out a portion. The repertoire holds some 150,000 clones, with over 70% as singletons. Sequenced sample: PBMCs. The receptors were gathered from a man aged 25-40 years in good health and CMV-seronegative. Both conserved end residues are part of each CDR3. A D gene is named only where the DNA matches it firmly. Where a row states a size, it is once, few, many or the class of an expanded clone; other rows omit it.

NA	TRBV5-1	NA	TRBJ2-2	CASSRGGGELFF	TGCGCCAGCAGCAGGGGAGGCGGGGAGCTGTTTTTT
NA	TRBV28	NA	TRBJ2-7	CASKGPYEQYF	TGTGCCAGCAAGGGGCCCTACGAGCAGTACTTC
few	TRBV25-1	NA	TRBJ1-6	CASSGAGDSPLHF	TGTGCCAGCAGTGGAGCCGGGGATTCACCCCTCCACTTT
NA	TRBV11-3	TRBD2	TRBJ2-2	CASSFSGGTGELFF	TGTGCCAGCAGCTTTAGCGGGGGGACCGGGGAGCTGTTTTTT
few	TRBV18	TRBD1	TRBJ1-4	CASSPTGDEKLFF	TGTGCCAGCTCACCCACAGGGGACGAAAAACTGTTTTTT
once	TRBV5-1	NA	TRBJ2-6	CASSLGGAGANVLTF	TGCGCCAGCAGCTTGGGGGGGGCTGGGGCCAACGTCCTGACTTTC
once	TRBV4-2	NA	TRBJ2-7	CASSQDGQYEQYF	TGTGCCAGCAGCCAAGATGGACAGTACGAGCAGTACTTC
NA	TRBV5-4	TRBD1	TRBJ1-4	CASSSGTRGNEKLFF	TGTGCCAGCAGTAGTGGGACCAGGGGGAATGAAAAACTGTTTTTT
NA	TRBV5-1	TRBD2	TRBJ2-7	CASSLIGGLAGDYEQYF	TGCGCCAGCAGTCTTATCGGCGGACTAGCGGGGGACTACGAGCAGTACTTC
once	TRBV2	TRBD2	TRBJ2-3	CARKAGTSGGGDTQYF	TGTGCCAGGAAGGCCGGGACTAGCGGGGGGGGTGATACGCAGTATTTT
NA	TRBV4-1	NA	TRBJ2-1	CASSQDQAVQFF	TGCGCCAGCAGCCAAGATCAAGCGGTTCAGTTCTTC
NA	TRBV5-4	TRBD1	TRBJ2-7	CASSFGTGGSYEQYF	TGTGCCAGCAGCTTCGGGACAGGGGGCTCCTACGAGCAGTACTTC
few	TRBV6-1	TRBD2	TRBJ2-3	CASSEPGLGSDTQYF	TGTGCCAGCAGTGAACCGGGACTAGGTTCAGATACGCAGTATTTT
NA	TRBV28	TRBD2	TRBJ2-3	CASSPTGLGRRDTQYF	TGTGCCAGCAGTCCAACCGGACTAGGCCGCCGAGATACGCAGTATTTT
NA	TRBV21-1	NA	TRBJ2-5	CASSKVMQGLRYRTQYF	TGTGCCAGCAGCAAAGTGATGCAGGGTCTGAGGTATCGGACCCAGTACTTC
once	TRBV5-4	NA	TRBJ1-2	CASSLKQGVEGYTF	TGTGCCAGCAGCTTGAAACAGGGTGTAGAGGGCTACACCTTC
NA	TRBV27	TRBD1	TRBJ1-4	CASSLNRGLGEKLFF	TGTGCCAGCAGTCTTAACAGGGGGCTCGGGGAAAAACTGTTTTTT
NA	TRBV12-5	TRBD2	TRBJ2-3	CASGLAGAPSGGSFSTDTQYF	TGTGCTAGTGGTTTGGCCGGCGCCCCTAGCGGGGGGTCTTTTAGCACAGATACGCAGTATTTT
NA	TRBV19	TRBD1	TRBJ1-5	CASRGTGYSNQPQHF	TGTGCCAGCCGGGGGACAGGATATAGCAATCAGCCCCAGCATTTT
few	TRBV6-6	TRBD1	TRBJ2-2	CASSYSDRGPGELFF	TGTGCCAGCAGTTACTCAGACAGGGGGCCGGGGGAGCTGTTTTTT
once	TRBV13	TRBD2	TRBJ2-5	CASSSGGQETQYF	TGTGCCAGCAGCTCGGGGGGCCAAGAGACCCAGTACTTC
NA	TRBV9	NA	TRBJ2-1	CASNRGGSTYNEQFF	TGTGCCAGCAACAGGGGGGGGTCGACCTACAATGAGCAGTTCTTC
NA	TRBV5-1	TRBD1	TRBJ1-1	CASSLGQGGTEAFF	TGCGCCAGCAGCTTAGGACAGGGAGGCACTGAAGCTTTCTTT
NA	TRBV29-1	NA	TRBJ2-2	CSVGTSNTGELFF	TGCAGCGTTGGGACTTCTAACACCGGGGAGCTGTTTTTT
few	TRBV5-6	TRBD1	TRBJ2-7	CASSFRDRGYEQYF	TGTGCCAGCAGCTTTCGGGACAGGGGTTACGAGCAGTACTTC
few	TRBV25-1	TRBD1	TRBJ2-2	CASSEIDRETGELFF	TGTGCCAGCAGTGAAATTGACAGGGAGACCGGGGAGCTGTTTTTT
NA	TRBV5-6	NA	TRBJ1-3	CASSAQQNSGNTIYF	TGTGCCAGCAGCGCTCAACAGAACTCTGGAAACACCATATATTTT
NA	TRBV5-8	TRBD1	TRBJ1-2	CASSSTGGWYGYTF	TGTGCCAGCTCCTCGACAGGGGGCTGGTATGGCTACACCTTC
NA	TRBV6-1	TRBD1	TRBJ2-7	CASSEARGTGGYEQYF	TGTGCCAGCAGTGAAGCTCGGGGGACAGGGGGGTACGAGCAGTACTTC
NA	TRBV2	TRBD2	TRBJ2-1	CASSERALTTGGPGEQFF	TGTGCCAGCAGTGAAAGGGCCCTTACAACGGGGGGGCCTGGAGAGCAGTTCTTC
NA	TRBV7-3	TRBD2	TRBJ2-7	CASSLFGLAGGTAYEQYF	TGTGCCAGCAGCTTATTCGGACTAGCGGGGGGTACTGCCTACGAGCAGTACTTC
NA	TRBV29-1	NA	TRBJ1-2	CSVGTGGGYTF	TGCAGCGTTGGAACTGGGGGCGGCTACACCTTC
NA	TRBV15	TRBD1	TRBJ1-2	CATSRDINRGLYGYTF	TGTGCCACCAGCAGAGATATTAACAGGGGGCTATATGGCTACACCTTC